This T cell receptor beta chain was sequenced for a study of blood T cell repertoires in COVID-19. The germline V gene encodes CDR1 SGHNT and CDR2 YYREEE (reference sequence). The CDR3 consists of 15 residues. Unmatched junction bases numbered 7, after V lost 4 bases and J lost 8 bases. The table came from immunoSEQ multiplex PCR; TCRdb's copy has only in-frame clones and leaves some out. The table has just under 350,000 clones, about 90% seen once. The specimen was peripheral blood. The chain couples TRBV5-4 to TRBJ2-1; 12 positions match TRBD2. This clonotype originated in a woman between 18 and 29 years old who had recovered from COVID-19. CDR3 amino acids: CASSQRLAGVDEQFF. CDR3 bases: TGTGCCAGCAGCCAAAGACTAGCGGGAGTCGATGAGCAGTTCTTC.